These 3 T cell receptor beta chains were sequenced from one sample in a study of T cell responses to AZD1222 COVID-19 vaccine listed by TCRdb under 2021. Reading the label with the study, this specimen's time point is: about 28 days (+/-7) after the second vaccine dose. Library preparation employed the immunoSEQ multiplex PCR assay. Here the immuneACCESS table is served through TCRdb, limited to in-frame sequences with V and J called. Missing clones are a known gap in these copies; in checked studies unresolved V genes cover under half, and the rest lacks a known reason. The sample includes about 130,000 clones, with approximately 91% observed a single time. The ten most abundant clones make up roughly 0.98% of the sample. Sequencing used peripheral blood, obtained 28 days after the second AZD1222 dose. These receptors were collected from an adult who received the AZD1222 COVID-19 vaccine.

The rearrangement joins TRBV24-1 to TRBJ2-1, with D perhaps TRBD1 or TRBD2 (5 bases each). The V and J ends lost 2 bases and 8 bases respectively, with 18 bases between them. The CDR3 runs to 16 residues. CDR1 is KGHDR, CDR2 SFDVKD, per germline. The CDR3 sequence is CATSDSGASQEDEQFF. The CDR3 DNA follows: TGTGCCACCAGTGATTCCGGGGCTTCCCAGGAAGATGAGCAGTTCTTC.

This chain uses TRBV4-2 with TRBJ2-2, with 11 bases fitting TRBD2. V trimming: 0 bases; J trimming: 5 bases; junction bases outside the gene matches: 8. CDR1 and CDR2 from the germline V gene are LGHNA and YNFKEQ. There are 18 residues in the CDR3. The CDR3 nucleotides are TGTGCCAGCAGCCAAGATTGGCCTAGCGGGAGGAAGACCGGGGAGCTGTTTTTT. Translated, it gives CASSQDWPSGRKTGELFF.

The chain employs TRBV11-2 and TRBJ2-3; D possibly corresponds to TRBD2 (6 bases). Germline lookup yields CDR1 SGHAT and CDR2 FQNNGV. This CDR3 has 15 amino acids. V was trimmed by 1 base and J by 4 bases, leaving 12 bases between them. The chain's CDR3 is CASSLVSGEADTQYF. The CDR3, as DNA: TGTGCCAGCAGCTTAGTGTCGGGGGAGGCAGATACGCAGTATTTT.